This TCR beta chain was retrieved from a study of cytomegalovirus exposure and HLA in healthy donors. The study, taken as a whole, reports: A later analysis associated 15,000 or so TCR beta sequences with HLA alleles at a 0.05 false discovery rate. According to a later analysis, most TCR beta chains associated with CMV appeared HLA-restricted.

Concerning this clone itself: The antigen remains undetermined.

Germline V CDR1 and CDR2: MGHRA, YSYEKL. The V end was cut by 0 bases, the J end by 6 bases, with 9 bases between. This CDR3 region has 13 residues. Healthy bone marrow donors made up the donor group. With 60 Vbeta and 13 Jbeta primers, the PCR was carried out. Profiled with immunoSEQ multiplex PCR; TCRdb holds only in-frame clones, not every one. The repertoire holds some 160,000 clones, with around 83% as singletons. The clonotype originates from a middle-aged man in good health and CMV-seropositive. This chain links TRBV4-1 with TRBJ2-7; D gene unclear. Specimen: PBMCs. The CDR3 nucleotides are TGCGCCAGCAGCCAAGATCTACGTCTCGAGCAGTACTTC. This gives the protein CASSQDLRLEQYF.